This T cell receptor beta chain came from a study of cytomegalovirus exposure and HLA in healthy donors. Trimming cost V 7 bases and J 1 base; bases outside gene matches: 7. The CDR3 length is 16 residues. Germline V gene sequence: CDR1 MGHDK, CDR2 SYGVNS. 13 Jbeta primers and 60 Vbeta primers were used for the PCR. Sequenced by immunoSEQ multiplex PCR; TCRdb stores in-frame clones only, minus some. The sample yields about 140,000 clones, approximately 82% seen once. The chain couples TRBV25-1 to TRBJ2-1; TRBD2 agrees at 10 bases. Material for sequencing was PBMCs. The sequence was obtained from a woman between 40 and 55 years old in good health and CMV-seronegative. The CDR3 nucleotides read TGTGCCAGCACCGATACTAGCGGGGAGTCCTACAATGAGCAGTTCTTC. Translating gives CASTDTSGESYNEQFF. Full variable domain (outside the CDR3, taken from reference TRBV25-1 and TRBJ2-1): EADIYQTPRYLVIGTGKKITLECSQTMGHDKMYWYQQDPGMELHLIHYSYGVNSTEKGDLSSESTVSRIRTEHFPLTLESARPSHTSQYLCASTDTSGESYNEQFFGPGTRLTVL.